Given below is one T cell receptor beta chain in context. This record comes from a study of blood T cell repertoires in COVID-19. Study background: T cells, B-cell-depleted T cells, or PBMCs supplied cDNA or gDNA.

Under the authors' procedure: Amplification with reference gene primers provided the estimates of nucleated cell counts. TCRdb keeps only in-frame clones here, not all; method: immunoSEQ multiplex PCR. V and J calls and clone size are those listed in that table; D and trimming were worked out from the DNA. The data show some 100,000 clones, with 80% to 90% seen just once and around 9.3% held by the top ten. Germline assignment: CDR1 DFQATT and CDR2 SNEGSKA (reference sequence). Trimming removed 3 bases from V and 2 bases from J, with 12 bases in between. There are 14 residues in the CDR3. The V gene is TRBV20-1, the J gene TRBJ2-3, with D maybe TRBD2 (5 bases). The sequenced sample consisted of peripheral blood. The sequence was obtained from a human donor in a cohort sampled during active COVID-19. CDR3 bases: TGCAGTGCTAGTCCCTCGGGGAACACAGATACGCAGTATTTT. Amino acid sequence: CSASPSGNTDTQYF.